One and the same sample provided the 20 T cell receptor beta chains below, sequenced in a study of T cell responses to AZD1222 COVID-19 vaccine. Sequenced by immunoSEQ multiplex PCR; TCRdb stores in-frame clones only, minus some. Among fewer than 120,000 clones listed, around 80% were seen once. The material was peripheral blood, obtained on day 0 of AZD1222 vaccination. The receptors shown here come from an adult in good health.

The J gene is TRBJ2-2, the V gene TRBV12-5; no clear D gene. The ends were cut back, 7 bases at V and 2 bases at J, with 8 bases in the middle. CDR1 LGHNT and CDR2 FRNRAP come from the germline V gene. This CDR3 is 13 amino acids long. The DNA of the CDR3 is TGTGCTAGTGCCCCGAGTAACACCGGGGAGCTGTTTTTT. It encodes CASAPSNTGELFF.

V and J are TRBV4-3 and TRBJ1-2; D possibly corresponds to TRBD1 (5 bases). V dropped 1 base and J dropped 4 bases, with 10 bases sitting between them. The germline CDR1 and CDR2 sequences are LGHNA and YSLEER. CDR3 size: 14 residues. CDR3 protein: CASSQGRQLYGYTF. CDR3 DNA sequence: TGCGCCAGCAGCCAAGGCCGACAGCTCTATGGCTACACCTTC.

This clone was counted a few times. The V gene is TRBV7-6, the J gene TRBJ2-1, with TRBD1 matching 7 bases. The CDR3 contains 16 residues. V lost 5 bases and J lost 4; bases outside the gene matches: 11. Germline assignment: CDR1 SGHVS and CDR2 FNYEAQ. CDR3 sequence: CASSMELGTAYNEQFF. In DNA, the CDR3 is TGTGCCAGCAGCATGGAGTTGGGGACAGCTTACAATGAGCAGTTCTTC. Filled out from reference TRBV7-6 and TRBJ2-1, the complete variable domain reads GAGVSQSPRYKVTKRGQDVALRCDPISGHVSLYWYRQALGQGPEFLTYFNYEAQQDKSGLPNDRFSAERPEGSISTLTIQRTEQRDSAMYRCASSMELGTAYNEQFFGPGTRLTVL.

This clone showed up just once. The chain couples TRBV7-9 to TRBJ2-7; 9 positions match TRBD2. The CDR3 is made up of 13 amino acids. V gave up 8 bases and J gave up 2 bases; unmatched junction bases: 4. The germline gives CDR1 SEHNR, CDR2 FQNEAQ (reference sequence). The CDR3 protein is CASGLAGTYEQYF. The CDR3 bases are TGTGCCAGCGGGCTAGCGGGAACCTACGAGCAGTACTTC.

The table lists this clone with a count of one. The chain uses TRBV28 and TRBJ2-1; 7 bases are a match to TRBD1. The V and J ends lost 11 bases and 0 bases, in that order; junction bases with no gene match: 10. The germline V gene encodes CDR1 MDHEN and CDR2 SYDVKM. The CDR3 spans 15 residues. CDR3 DNA: TGTGCCTGCGAGGACAGGTCGAGCTCCTACAATGAGCAGTTCTTC. The encoded protein is CACEDRSSSYNEQFF.

The chain has TRBV6-5 and TRBJ1-1; D possibly corresponds to TRBD1 (5 bases). V gave up 3 bases and J gave up 5 bases, with 16 bases separating them. Per germline, CDR1 MNHEY and CDR2 SVGAGI. CDR3 length: 15 residues. DNA for the CDR3: TGTGCCAGCAGTTATAGCAGGGAGTTGCTTACTGAAGCTTTCTTT. It codes for CASSYSRELLTEAFF.

The genes are TRBV19 and TRBJ1-1; no definite D call. This CDR3 is 13 amino acids long. V was shortened by 7 bases and J by 4 bases, with 13 bases between the two germline ends. Germline V gives CDR1 LNHDA, CDR2 SQIVND (reference sequence). The CDR3 region has the DNA TGTGCCAGTAAAGGTCAGACTTTCACTGAAGCTTTCTTT. It translates to CASKGQTFTEAFF. Combining the CDR3 with reference TRBV19 and TRBJ1-1 gives the whole variable domain DGGITQSPKYLFRKEGQNVTLSCEQNLNHDAMYWYRQDPGQGLRLIYYSQIVNDFQKGDIAEGYSVSREKKESFPLTVTSAQKNPTAFYLCASKGQTFTEAFFGQGTRLTVV.

The rearrangement joins TRBV12-5 to TRBJ2-2; 7 bases align to TRBD1. CDR3 size: 15 residues. Germline V CDR1 and CDR2: LGHNT, FRNRAP. J gave up 4 bases and V 2 bases, and 4 bases lay outside the gene matches. Written as DNA, the CDR3 is TGTGCTAGTGGTTTGCAGGGGGTGAGCACCGGGGAGCTGTTTTTT. Translated: CASGLQGVSTGELFF.

The count of this clone is one. The chain's CDR3 is CASSPSRGDTQYF. The CDR3 DNA reads as TGTGCCAGTAGCCCAAGTAGGGGGGATACGCAGTATTTT. This chain uses TRBV19 with TRBJ2-3; D is possibly TRBD1 (6 bases). The length of the CDR3 is 13 residues. From germline, CDR1 is LNHDA and CDR2 SQIVND (reference sequence). Trimming shortened V by 6 bases and J by 6 bases, and 13 bases separated the two germline ends.

The chain has TRBV2 and TRBJ1-3; a possible D gene is TRBD1 (5 bases). This CDR3 comprises 13 residues. CDR1 and CDR2 (germline): SNHLY, FYNNEI. V was cut by 3 bases and J by 8 bases, with 11 bases left in between. The CDR3, as DNA: TGTGCCAGCAGTGATGGGGGGGAATACACCATATATTTT. Amino acid sequence: CASSDGGEYTIYF.

The chain couples TRBV5-1 to TRBJ2-2, with 11 nucleotides matching TRBD2. Per germline, CDR1 SGHRS and CDR2 YFSETQ. The CDR3 runs to 15 residues. Unmatched junction bases numbered 8, after V lost 4 bases and J lost 9 bases. CDR3 bases: TGCGCCAGCAGCGTTAGCGGGAGGGCCAGGAGGGAGCTGTTTTTT. Translated: CASSVSGRARRELFF.

The chain recombines TRBV19 with TRBJ2-2; 15 positions match TRBD2. CDR1 and CDR2 from the germline V gene are LNHDA and SQIVND (reference sequence). The CDR3 sequence is 18 residues long. The trim removed 7 bases at V and 6 bases at J, leaving 12 bases unmatched. The CDR3 DNA reads TGTGCCAGTACCCCGGGACTAGCGGGGGGAGTGTCCTCCGGGGAGCTGTTTTTT. The encoded protein is CASTPGLAGGVSSGELFF.

This chain uses TRBV3-1 (or the pseudogene TRBV3-2) with TRBJ1-5; 9 bases line up with TRBD1. The CDR3 runs 14 residues. Germline CDR1 is LGHDT and CDR2 is YNNKEL (reference sequence). Unmatched junction bases numbered 3, after V lost 2 bases and J lost 7 bases. CDR3 coding DNA: TGTGCCAGCAGCCAAACAGGGGGCGGCCAGCCCCAGCATTTT. Protein sequence: CASSQTGGGQPQHF.

The CDR3 region has the DNA TGTGCCAGCCGGGTGGGACACCAAGGCCACGAGCAGTACTTC. This gives the protein CASRVGHQGHEQYF. The V call is TRBV27, the J call TRBJ2-7; D perhaps matches TRBD1 (6 bases). Trimming removed 8 bases from V and 5 bases from J, with 19 bases in between. Germline V gene lookup returns CDR1 MNHEY and CDR2 SMNVEV (reference sequence). The CDR3 extends over 14 amino acids.

There are a few counts of this clone. The genes are TRBV7-9 and TRBJ1-2; unclear D gene. Germline CDR1 and CDR2: SEHNR and FQNEAQ (reference sequence). Trimming cost V 5 bases and J 1 base, with 17 bases left between them. The CDR3 consists of 16 residues. The CDR3 nucleotides read TGTGCCAGCAGCCCCCTGAATGTCGAGGGTAACTATGGCTACACCTTC. Translation: CASSPLNVEGNYGYTF.

This sequence joins TRBV5-4 and TRBJ2-3; 7 bases match TRBD2. This CDR3 has 15 residues. Germline V CDR1 and CDR2: SGHNT, YYREEE (reference sequence). V was clipped by 0 bases and J by 3 bases; unmatched bases: 4. CDR3 in amino acids: CASSLELARTDTQYF. CDR3 nucleotide sequence: TGTGCCAGCAGCTTGGAACTAGCGAGGACAGATACGCAGTATTTT.

This chain links TRBV7-8 with TRBJ2-7, with 7 nucleotides matching TRBD1. With 2 bases clipped from V and 7 bases from J, the junction kept 11 bases outside the gene matches. Germline loops: CDR1 SGHVS, CDR2 FQNEAQ. The length of the CDR3 is 15 residues. Here the CDR3 reads CASSLPGTELREQYF. The CDR3 DNA follows: TGTGCCAGCAGCTTACCCGGGACAGAGCTACGGGAGCAGTACTTC.

V usage is TRBV9 and J usage is TRBJ2-2, with TRBD1 as a possible D gene (6 bases). The CDR3 runs 14 residues. Trimming stripped 4 bases from V and 5 bases from J, with 12 bases between. The germline gives CDR1 SGDLS, CDR2 YYNGEE. The CDR3 nucleotides are TGTGCCAGCAGCAGGGGGACCGAAACCGGGGAGCTGTTTTTT. This encodes CASSRGTETGELFF.

V and J are TRBV6-4 and TRBJ1-2; unclear D gene. Germline CDR1 reads MRHNA; CDR2 reads SNTAGT. This CDR3 is 14 amino acids long. The ends were cut back, 4 bases at V and 1 base at J, with 10 bases in the middle. The CDR3 loop reads CASSGWCVNYGYTF. CDR3 nucleotides: TGTGCCAGCAGTGGGTGGTGCGTTAACTATGGCTACACCTTC.

This clone showed up just once. The chain links TRBV7-3 to TRBJ2-3; TRBD1 matches 10 bases. CDR3 length equals 15 residues. Germline loops: CDR1 SGHTA, CDR2 FQGTGA. V gave up 5 bases and J gave up 7 bases; unmatched junction bases: 9. The CDR3 sequence is CASSPSTGGHHTQYF. CDR3 DNA sequence: TGTGCCAGCAGCCCGTCGACAGGGGGCCACCATACGCAGTATTTT.